The rows below give T cell receptor beta chains drawn from one sample of a study of long-term antiretroviral therapy in people with HIV. Repertoires were generated with immunoSEQ multiplex PCR, while TCRdb's copy carries only in-frame clones and drops some. The repertoire holds 30,000 to 40,000 clones, with about 94% as singletons. Source: unsorted PBMCs, taken 4.1 years after starting antiretroviral therapy. These receptors all come from a woman aged 45-59 years with HIV. CDR3s include the opening cysteine and the closing phenylalanine or tryptophan. D genes are given only for firm matches. Some rows mark clone size as missing; the rest say once, few, many or name a class of expanded clone.

clone size: .
D gene: TRBD1
J gene: TRBJ2-3
V gene: TRBV19
CDR3 DNA: TGTGCCAGCCGGGACAGGGGGCCAGATACGCAGTATTTT
CDR3 protein: CASRDRGPDTQYF

clone size: .
D gene: .
J gene: TRBJ2-2
V gene: TRBV10-3
CDR3 DNA: TGTGCCATCAGTGAGCTTAACAGGGGGGAGCTGTTTTTT
CDR3 protein: CAISELNRGELFF

clone size: .
D gene: .
J gene: TRBJ2-1
V gene: TRBV29-1
CDR3 DNA: TGCAGCGTCCCGACGGGATCCTACAATGAGCAGTTCTTC
CDR3 protein: CSVPTGSYNEQFF

clone size: .
D gene: TRBD1
J gene: TRBJ2-7
V gene: TRBV7-9
CDR3 DNA: TGTGCCAGCAGCCGACCTCAGGGGGCAAGGGTCGAGCAGTACTTC
CDR3 protein: CASSRPQGARVEQYF

clone size: .
D gene: TRBD1
J gene: TRBJ1-1
V gene: TRBV5-1
CDR3 DNA: TGCGCCAGCAGCCTCCGGACAGGGGGCTACACTGAAGCTTTCTTT
CDR3 protein: CASSLRTGGYTEAFF

clone size: .
D gene: TRBD2
J gene: TRBJ2-3
V gene: TRBV2
CDR3 DNA: TGTGCCAGCACGTCGACTAGCGTTGATGACACAGATACGCAGTATTTT
CDR3 protein: CASTSTSVDDTDTQYF

clone size: once
D gene: .
J gene: TRBJ2-2
V gene: TRBV5-1
CDR3 DNA: TGCGCCAGCAGCTTTCGCCAGGGGTGGACCGGGGAGCTGTTTTTT
CDR3 protein: CASSFRQGWTGELFF

clone size: .
D gene: .
J gene: TRBJ1-4
V gene: TRBV11-2
CDR3 DNA: TGTGCCAGCAGCTTGGGAATCCGGTTGGAAAAACTGTTTTTT
CDR3 protein: CASSLGIRLEKLFF

clone size: once
D gene: TRBD2
J gene: TRBJ2-3
V gene: TRBV9
CDR3 DNA: TGTGCCAGCAGCGATCGAGCGGGGGTTAGCACAGATACGCAGTATTTT
CDR3 protein: CASSDRAGVSTDTQYF

clone size: .
D gene: .
J gene: TRBJ1-2
V gene: TRBV7-3
CDR3 DNA: TGTGCCAGCAGCTTTGGGAGGGACTATGGCTACACCTTC
CDR3 protein: CASSFGRDYGYTF

clone size: .
D gene: .
J gene: TRBJ1-2
V gene: TRBV7-3
CDR3 DNA: TGTGCCAGCAGCTTACACGGGACGGGGGGCTATGGCTACACCTTC
CDR3 protein: CASSLHGTGGYGYTF

clone size: once
D gene: .
J gene: TRBJ2-5
V gene: TRBV5-4
CDR3 DNA: TGTGCCAGCAGCTTGGGACGGAACCAAGAGACCCAGTACTTC
CDR3 protein: CASSLGRNQETQYF

clone size: .
D gene: .
J gene: TRBJ1-2
V gene: TRBV9
CDR3 DNA: TGTGCCAGCAGCGTAGGGGGCTCCACTTACCTTTATGGCTACACCTTC
CDR3 protein: CASSVGGSTYLYGYTF

clone size: .
D gene: .
J gene: TRBJ2-2
V gene: TRBV7-7
CDR3 DNA: TGTGCTAGCAGCTCGGAGCTGAGGGCCGGGGGCCTAAAAAACACCGGGGAGCTGTTTTTT
CDR3 protein: CASSSELRAGGLKNTGELFF

clone size: .
D gene: TRBD1
J gene: TRBJ2-7
V gene: TRBV13
CDR3 DNA: TGTGCCAGCGGAATCGGGACAGATTACGAGCAGTACTTC
CDR3 protein: CASGIGTDYEQYF

clone size: .
D gene: TRBD2
J gene: TRBJ2-1
V gene: TRBV2
CDR3 DNA: TGTGCCAGCAGTGTATCTAGCGGGGGGTCTAGTGAGCAGTTCTTC
CDR3 protein: CASSVSSGGSSEQFF

clone size: .
D gene: TRBD2
J gene: TRBJ2-7
V gene: TRBV6-5
CDR3 DNA: TGTGCCAGCAGTAGCGGGGGGGCTACCTCCTACGAGCAGTACTTC
CDR3 protein: CASSSGGATSYEQYF

clone size: .
D gene: .
J gene: TRBJ1-2
V gene: TRBV18
CDR3 DNA: TGTGCCAGCTCTTCGGGGGCGGACAACTATGGCTACACCTTC
CDR3 protein: CASSSGADNYGYTF

clone size: once
D gene: .
J gene: TRBJ1-5
V gene: TRBV2
CDR3 DNA: TGTGCCAGCAGTGACAATAGCAATCAGCCCCAGCATTTT
CDR3 protein: CASSDNSNQPQHF

clone size: .
D gene: TRBD2
J gene: TRBJ2-5
V gene: TRBV7-3
CDR3 DNA: TGTGCCAGCAGCTTAAGGGGGACTAGCGGGGCGACCGCGACTAAAGGAGGTCAAGAGACCCAGTACTTC
CDR3 protein: CASSLRGTSGATATKGGQETQYF

clone size: .
D gene: .
J gene: TRBJ2-7
V gene: TRBV4-3
CDR3 DNA: TGCGCCAGCAGCCTCGGGCCCTCCTACGAGCAGTACTTC
CDR3 protein: CASSLGPSYEQYF

clone size: once
D gene: .
J gene: TRBJ2-5
V gene: TRBV6-1
CDR3 DNA: TGTGCCAGCAGTGAAGCGCGGGCAGGGACCGGGGAGACCCAGTACTTC
CDR3 protein: CASSEARAGTGETQYF

clone size: .
D gene: .
J gene: TRBJ1-4
V gene: TRBV6-5
CDR3 DNA: TGTGCCAGCAGGGGGCAAGATGAAAAACTGTTTTTT
CDR3 protein: CASRGQDEKLFF

clone size: once
D gene: .
J gene: TRBJ1-3
V gene: TRBV10-3
CDR3 DNA: TGTGCCATCAGTGAGTCGGGAAACACCATATATTTT
CDR3 protein: CAISESGNTIYF

clone size: .
D gene: TRBD1
J gene: TRBJ1-2
V gene: TRBV5-1
CDR3 DNA: TGCGCCAGCAGCTGGGACAGGGCTAACTATGGCTACACCTTC
CDR3 protein: CASSWDRANYGYTF

clone size: .
D gene: .
J gene: TRBJ2-7
V gene: TRBV6-1
CDR3 DNA: TGTGCCAGCAGTGCCCAGGGATACGAGCAGTACTTC
CDR3 protein: CASSAQGYEQYF

clone size: .
D gene: .
J gene: TRBJ2-5
V gene: TRBV10-3
CDR3 DNA: TGTGCCATCAGTCTGGGGCCAAAGGAGACCCAGTACTTC
CDR3 protein: CAISLGPKETQYF

clone size: .
D gene: .
J gene: TRBJ2-7
V gene: TRBV4-2
CDR3 DNA: TGTGCCAGCAGCCAGGACCTCCCCGGGACGGCCTCCTACGAGCAGTACTTC
CDR3 protein: CASSQDLPGTASYEQYF

clone size: .
D gene: TRBD1
J gene: TRBJ2-1
V gene: TRBV29-1
CDR3 DNA: TGCAGCGAGGGACAGGACGATGAGCAGTTCTTC
CDR3 protein: CSEGQDDEQFF

clone size: .
D gene: .
J gene: TRBJ1-2
V gene: TRBV29-1
CDR3 DNA: TGCAGCGTTGAAGTTTTTAATGGGGATGGCTACACCTTC
CDR3 protein: CSVEVFNGDGYTF

clone size: .
D gene: TRBD2
J gene: TRBJ2-5
V gene: TRBV7-7
CDR3 DNA: TGTGCTAGCAGCACAGGGACTAGCGGGGGGTTGGAGACCCAGTACTTC
CDR3 protein: CASSTGTSGGLETQYF

clone size: .
D gene: TRBD1
J gene: TRBJ1-4
V gene: TRBV5-1
CDR3 DNA: TGCGCCAGCAGCCAACAGGGGAGTGAAAAACTGTTTTTT
CDR3 protein: CASSQQGSEKLFF

clone size: once
D gene: TRBD1
J gene: TRBJ2-7
V gene: TRBV19
CDR3 DNA: TGTGCCAGTCGCCGTCGACAGGGGGGTTACGAGCAGTACTTC
CDR3 protein: CASRRRQGGYEQYF

clone size: .
D gene: .
J gene: TRBJ1-1
V gene: TRBV5-1
CDR3 DNA: TGCGCCAGCAGCCCTGACAGGATTGCTGAAGCTTTCTTT
CDR3 protein: CASSPDRIAEAFF

clone size: .
D gene: .
J gene: TRBJ2-7
V gene: TRBV7-2
CDR3 DNA: TGTGCCAGCAGCTTTTCTCCCGGGGCCTACGAGCAGTACTTC
CDR3 protein: CASSFSPGAYEQYF

clone size: .
D gene: .
J gene: TRBJ1-5
V gene: TRBV21-1
CDR3 DNA: TGTGCCAGCAGCAAAGTGGTTCGGTCGCAGGCCCCACCGTATAGCAATCAGCCCCAGCATTTT
CDR3 protein: CASSKVVRSQAPPYSNQPQHF

clone size: .
D gene: .
J gene: TRBJ2-7
V gene: TRBV2
CDR3 DNA: TGTGCCAGCAGTGAAGATACAACTAGCAACGAGCAGTACTTC
CDR3 protein: CASSEDTTSNEQYF

clone size: .
D gene: .
J gene: TRBJ2-1
V gene: TRBV5-1
CDR3 DNA: TGCGCCAGCAGCTTTCCCTACAATGAGCAGTTCTTC
CDR3 protein: CASSFPYNEQFF

clone size: .
D gene: .
J gene: TRBJ2-5
V gene: TRBV2
CDR3 DNA: TGTGCCAGCAGTTCAGGGGGGCAAGAGACCCAGTACTTC
CDR3 protein: CASSSGGQETQYF

clone size: .
D gene: TRBD1
J gene: TRBJ1-5
V gene: TRBV7-9
CDR3 DNA: TGTGCCAGCAGCTCCGGGACAGTTAGCAATCAGCCCCAGCATTTT
CDR3 protein: CASSSGTVSNQPQHF

clone size: .
D gene: .
J gene: TRBJ1-3
V gene: TRBV6-5
CDR3 DNA: TGTGCCAGCAGTTCGTTGGGATCTGGAAACACCATATATTTT
CDR3 protein: CASSSLGSGNTIYF

clone size: .
D gene: .
J gene: TRBJ1-1
V gene: TRBV6-4
CDR3 DNA: TGTGCCAGCAGTGCCGAGGGGAGAAACACTGAAGCTTTCTTT
CDR3 protein: CASSAEGRNTEAFF

clone size: once
D gene: .
J gene: TRBJ2-7
V gene: TRBV5-1
CDR3 DNA: TGCGCCAGCAGCTTGGCGGGCAGCTCCTTCTACGAGCAGTACTTC
CDR3 protein: CASSLAGSSFYEQYF